This T cell receptor beta chain derives from a study of regulatory T cells in long-lasting Graves disease. Described time point: newly diagnosed GD, antithyroid drugs for less than 3 months. With RNA extracted from PBMCs as input, the TCR library was made. Investigators prepared the TCR beta libraries by applying iRepertoire HTBI primers and Arm-PCR of CDR3 regions. Original handling: Segment identification across samples yielded 50 to 80 TRBV and roughly 15 TRBJ segments. Each CDR3 protein gets one entry after TCRdb re-called the multiplex PCR reads with MiXCR. TCRdb, rather than the study authors, made the V and J calls. The sample lists about 540,000 distinct CDR3 sequences, approximately 15% seen once, with roughly a tenth in the top ten. This clonotype showed up many times. The sample was also linked to a second study, of T cells in Graves' hyperthyroidism and ophthalmopathy.

The sequence came from a man aged 30 to 45 with Graves disease. The source was peripheral blood mononuclear cells (PBMCs), collected at new diagnosis, from a patient treated with antithyroid drugs.

As DNA, the CDR3 is TGCAGTGCTAGGGACCATCGGGACGGCTACACCTTC. It encodes CSARDHRDGYTF. The chain carries TRBV20-1 and TRBJ1-2; perhaps TRBD1 as D (5 bases). The V and J ends lost 3 bases and 8 bases respectively, with 13 bases between them. The germline gives CDR1 DFQATT, CDR2 SNEGSKA (reference sequence). The CDR3 has 12 amino acids.